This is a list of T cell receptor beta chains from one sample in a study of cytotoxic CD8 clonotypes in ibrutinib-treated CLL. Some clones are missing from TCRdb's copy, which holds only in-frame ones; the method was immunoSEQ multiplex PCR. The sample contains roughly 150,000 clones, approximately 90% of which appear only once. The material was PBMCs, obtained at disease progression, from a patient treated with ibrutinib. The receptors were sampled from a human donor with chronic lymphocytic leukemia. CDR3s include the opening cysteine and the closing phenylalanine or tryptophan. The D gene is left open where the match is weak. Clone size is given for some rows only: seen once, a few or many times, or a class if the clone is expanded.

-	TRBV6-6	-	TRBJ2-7	CASSYPTAPDEQYF	TGTGCCAGCAGTTACCCCACGGCCCCTGACGAGCAGTACTTC
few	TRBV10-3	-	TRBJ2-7	CAISIRNEQYF	TGTGCCATCAGTATAAGAAACGAGCAGTACTTC
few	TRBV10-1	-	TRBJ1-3	CASSVDPGNTIYF	TGCGCCAGCAGTGTGGACCCTGGAAACACCATATATTTT
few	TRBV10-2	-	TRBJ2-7	CASRDPLGEYF	TGCGCCAGCAGAGACCCCCTTGGGGAGTACTTC
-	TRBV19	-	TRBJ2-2	CASTDVLASGELFF	TGTGCCAGTACCGATGTTCTAGCTTCCGGGGAGCTGTTTTTT
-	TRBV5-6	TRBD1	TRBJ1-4	CATNTGGTGREKLFF	TGTGCCACCAATACCGGTGGGACAGGGCGTGAAAAACTGTTTTTT
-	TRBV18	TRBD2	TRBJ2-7	CASSPGLVTITYEQYF	TGTGCCAGCTCACCAGGACTAGTTACGATTACCTACGAGCAGTACTTC
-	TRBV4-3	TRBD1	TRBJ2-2	CASSHSGGPGELFF	TGCGCCAGCAGCCATTCAGGGGGCCCCGGGGAGCTGTTTTTT
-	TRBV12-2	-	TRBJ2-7	CASRRPFQYFGLCYEQYF	TGTGCAAGTCGCCGCCCCTTTCAGTACTTTGGGCTTTGCTACGAGCAGTACTTC
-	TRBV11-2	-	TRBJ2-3	CASSLGGRNTDTQYF	TGTGCCAGCAGCTTAGGGGGGCGGAACACAGATACGCAGTATTTT
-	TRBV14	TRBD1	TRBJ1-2	CASSQGQGNLLHGYTF	TGTGCCAGCAGTCAAGGACAGGGCAACCTACTACATGGCTACACCTTC
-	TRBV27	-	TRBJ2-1	CASSPTMGIYNEQFF	TGTGCCAGCAGTCCGACCATGGGGATATACAATGAGCAGTTCTTC
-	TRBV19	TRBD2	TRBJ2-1	CASSTSRLAGRVEQFF	TGTGCCAGTAGCACCTCGCGACTAGCGGGAAGGGTTGAGCAGTTCTTC
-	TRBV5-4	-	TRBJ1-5	CASSPSGQGDQPQHF	TGTGCCAGCAGCCCCTCGGGGCAGGGCGATCAGCCCCAGCATTTT
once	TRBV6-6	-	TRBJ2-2	CASTDISGGRNGELFF	TGTGCCAGCACCGATATATCTGGGGGGCGAAACGGGGAGCTGTTTTTT
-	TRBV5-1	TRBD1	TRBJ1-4	CASSLNRGRIEKLFF	TGCGCCAGCAGCTTGAACAGGGGGCGTATCGAAAAACTGTTTTTT
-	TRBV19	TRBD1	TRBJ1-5	CAISDRPMDQPQHF	TGTGCCATTTCGGACAGGCCAATGGATCAGCCCCAGCATTTT
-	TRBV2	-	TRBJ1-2	CASSEFGVLSGGGYTF	TGTGCCAGCAGTGAATTTGGGGTTTTGTCGGGGGGAGGCTACACCTTC
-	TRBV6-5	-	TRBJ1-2	CASSYSFNLANYGYTF	TGTGCCAGCAGTTACTCATTCAACCTAGCTAACTATGGCTACACCTTC
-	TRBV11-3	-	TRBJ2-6	CASSPRFSGANVLTF	TGTGCCAGCAGCCCTCGGTTCTCTGGGGCCAACGTCCTGACTTTC
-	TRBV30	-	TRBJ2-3	CAWTNGAYATQDTQYF	TGTGCCTGGACAAACGGGGCTTACGCGACTCAAGATACGCAGTATTTT
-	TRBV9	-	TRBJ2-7	CASSVVVGNGEQYF	TGTGCCAGCAGCGTAGTAGTTGGGAACGGCGAGCAGTACTTC
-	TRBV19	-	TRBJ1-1	CASVFGKMNTEAFF	TGTGCCAGTGTCTTCGGGAAGATGAACACTGAAGCTTTCTTT
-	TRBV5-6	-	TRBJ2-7	CASSLVQGGYEQYF	TGTGCCAGCAGCTTAGTTCAAGGGGGCTACGAGCAGTACTTC
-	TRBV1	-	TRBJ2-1	CTSSLGTGWQFF	TGCACCAGCAGCCTCGGGACTGGGTGGCAGTTCTTC
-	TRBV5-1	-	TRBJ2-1	CASSLGWGGLDVRSYNEQFF	TGCGCCAGCAGCTTGGGATGGGGCGGGCTAGATGTGAGATCCTACAATGAGCAGTTCTTC
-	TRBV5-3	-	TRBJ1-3	CARSSTAGIDGNTIYF	TGTGCCAGAAGTAGTACAGCCGGCATAGATGGAAACACCATATATTTT
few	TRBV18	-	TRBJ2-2	CASSPASGGADTGELFF	TGTGCCAGCTCACCAGCTTCGGGGGGCGCCGACACCGGGGAGCTGTTTTTT
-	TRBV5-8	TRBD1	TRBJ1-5	CASSQGTGGADNQPQHF	TGTGCCAGCAGCCAAGGGACAGGGGGAGCGGACAATCAGCCCCAGCATTTT
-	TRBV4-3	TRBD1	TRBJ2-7	CASSPSGTGESYEQYF	TGCGCCAGCAGCCCATCCGGGACAGGGGAATCCTACGAGCAGTACTTC
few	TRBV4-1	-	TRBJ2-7	CASSLAALSYEQYF	TGCGCCAGCAGCCTAGCGGCCTTATCCTACGAGCAGTACTTC
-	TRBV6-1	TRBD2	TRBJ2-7	CASGASGISYEQYF	TGTGCCAGCGGGGCTAGCGGGATCTCCTACGAGCAGTACTTC
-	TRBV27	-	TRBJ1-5	CASSFWGNQPQHF	TGTGCCAGCAGTTTCTGGGGGAATCAGCCCCAGCATTTT
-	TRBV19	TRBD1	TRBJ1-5	CASTPDREYSNQPQHF	TGTGCCAGTACCCCGGACAGGGAATATAGCAATCAGCCCCAGCATTTT
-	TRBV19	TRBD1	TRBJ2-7	CASSYGTGGTTYEQYF	TGTGCCAGTAGTTACGGGACAGGGGGAACTACCTACGAGCAGTACTTC
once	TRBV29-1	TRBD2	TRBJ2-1	CSVEDLTSGSDEQFF	TGCAGCGTTGAAGACCTGACTAGCGGGAGCGATGAGCAGTTCTTC
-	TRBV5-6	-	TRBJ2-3	CASSLPADGTDTQYF	TGTGCCAGCAGCTTGCCAGCCGACGGCACAGATACGCAGTATTTT
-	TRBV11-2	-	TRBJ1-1	CASSPTSRGAYTEAFF	TGTGCCAGCAGCCCCACGTCCCGGGGTGCGTACACTGAAGCTTTCTTT
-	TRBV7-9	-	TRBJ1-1	CASSLDGVNTEAFF	TGTGCCAGCAGCTTAGACGGGGTGAACACTGAAGCTTTCTTT
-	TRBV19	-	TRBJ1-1	CASRLVGGENTEAFF	TGTGCCAGTAGGCTCGTCGGGGGCGAAAACACTGAAGCTTTCTTT
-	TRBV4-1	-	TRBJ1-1	CASSPVDMGQLRVGEAFF	TGCGCCAGCAGTCCCGTAGATATGGGCCAGTTGAGGGTTGGTGAAGCTTTCTTT
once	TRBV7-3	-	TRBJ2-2	CASSFSHTGELFF	TGTGCCAGCAGCTTCTCGCACACCGGGGAGCTGTTTTTT
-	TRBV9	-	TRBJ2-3	CASSVGYTDTQYF	TGTGCCAGCAGCGTTGGCTACACAGATACGCAGTATTTT
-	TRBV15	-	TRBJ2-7	CATSRVPAIRTYEQYF	TGTGCCACCAGCAGAGTCCCAGCGATTAGGACCTACGAGCAGTACTTC
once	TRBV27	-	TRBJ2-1	CASSSGESYNEQFF	TGTGCCAGCAGTTCAGGGGAGTCTTACAATGAGCAGTTCTTC
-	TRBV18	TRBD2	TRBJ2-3	CASSPVGGTGDTQYF	TGTGCCAGCTCACCAGTGGGGGGGACCGGGGATACGCAGTATTTT